This T cell receptor beta chain was obtained from a study of T-cell memory formation after mild COVID-19. Study outcomes and limitations: Clones that contracted clustered mainly in CM and EM if CD4+ and in EMRA if CD8+.

The germline V gene encodes CDR1 KGHSH and CDR2 LQKENI. V lost 2 bases and J lost 0, with 4 bases in between. CDR3 length: 13 amino acids. Concerning this clonotype: What it recognizes is unknown.

TCRdb reanalysed the 5' RACE reads using MiXCR and keeps one entry per CDR3 protein. This repertoire shows 400,000 to 500,000 distinct CDR3 sequences, approximately 20% found once; its top ten account for around 8%. The sample comprised PBMCs or a T cell subset sorted from them (not recorded which). This chain links TRBV18 with TRBJ1-1; no clear D. The TCR sequence derives from an adult woman who had mild COVID-19 (a few samples of this study predate the infection). Cell type and time point are not known. In DNA, the CDR3 is TGTGCCAGCTCACCAAATTTGAACACTGAAGCTTTCTTT. It codes for CASSPNLNTEAFF.